This is a list of T cell receptor beta chains from one sample in a study. TCRdb used MiXCR to reprocess the 5' RACE reads, holding one entry per CDR3 protein. Among under 65,000 distinct CDR3 sequences, around 26% were seen once, and the ten largest hold less than 3.5%. The sample comprised tumor-infiltrating memory CD4+ T cells sorted from the breast tumor. The receptors come from a female donor with breast cancer. Both conserved end residues are part of each CDR3. Fields, in order: J gene, clone size, V gene, D gene, CDR3 protein, CDR3 DNA. D genes are given only for firm matches. Not all rows give a size; the values are once, few, many and, for expanded clones, a class.

j_gene: TRBJ2-7; abundance: NA; v_gene: TRBV4-2; d_gene: TRBD2; CDR3aa: CASSQELRLAGGTEYF; CDR3nt: TGTGCCAGCAGCCAAGAGTTAAGGCTAGCGGGGGGTACAGAGTACTTC
j_gene: TRBJ2-3; abundance: NA; v_gene: TRBV6-5; d_gene: NA; CDR3aa: CASSFRAGPDTQYF; CDR3nt: TGTGCCAGCAGTTTCCGAGCAGGGCCAGATACGCAGTATTTT
j_gene: TRBJ2-7; abundance: NA; v_gene: TRBV20-1; d_gene: NA; CDR3aa: CSAPRGQNEQYF; CDR3nt: TGCAGTGCTCCCCGCGGGCAGAACGAGCAGTACTTC
j_gene: TRBJ1-6; abundance: NA; v_gene: TRBV28; d_gene: NA; CDR3aa: CASNPLKGPLHF; CDR3nt: TGTGCCAGCAACCCACTTAAAGGACCCCTCCACTTT
j_gene: TRBJ2-2; abundance: NA; v_gene: TRBV20-1; d_gene: TRBD2; CDR3aa: CSARASGTGTGELFF; CDR3nt: TGCAGTGCTAGGGCTAGCGGGACGGGCACCGGGGAGCTGTTTTTT
j_gene: TRBJ2-7; abundance: NA; v_gene: TRBV6-5; d_gene: TRBD1; CDR3aa: CASRSDRDRHPYEQYF; CDR3nt: TGTGCCAGCAGATCGGACCGGGACAGGCACCCCTACGAGCAGTACTTC
j_gene: TRBJ2-1; abundance: NA; v_gene: TRBV7-9; d_gene: TRBD2; CDR3aa: CASSFGRESHNEQFF; CDR3nt: TGTGCCAGCAGCTTTGGGCGGGAGTCCCACAATGAGCAGTTCTTC
j_gene: TRBJ1-2; abundance: NA; v_gene: TRBV7-8; d_gene: NA; CDR3aa: CASSPREGPANYGYTF; CDR3nt: TGTGCCAGCAGCCCCCGGGAGGGTCCGGCTAACTATGGCTACACCTTC
j_gene: TRBJ2-5; abundance: few; v_gene: TRBV20-1; d_gene: NA; CDR3aa: CSAPSGTQETQYF; CDR3nt: TGCAGTGCTCCTTCCGGGACCCAAGAGACCCAGTACTTC
j_gene: TRBJ2-1; abundance: NA; v_gene: TRBV9; d_gene: NA; CDR3aa: CASSVDSVRWQFF; CDR3nt: TGTGCCAGCAGCGTAGATTCCGTGCGATGGCAGTTCTTC
j_gene: TRBJ2-1; abundance: once; v_gene: TRBV7-2; d_gene: TRBD1; CDR3aa: CASSPSTGKELPLHF; CDR3nt: TGTGCCAGCAGCCCGTCGACAGGGAAAGAGTTACCCCTCCACTTC
j_gene: TRBJ2-3; abundance: many; v_gene: TRBV7-9; d_gene: NA; CDR3aa: CASSFWPSGDTQYF; CDR3nt: TGTGCCAGCAGCTTTTGGCCTTCAGGGGATACGCAGTATTTT
j_gene: TRBJ1-3; abundance: NA; v_gene: TRBV4-3; d_gene: NA; CDR3aa: CASSRSGSSGNTIYF; CDR3nt: TGCGCCAGCAGCCGCTCAGGTAGCTCTGGAAACACCATATATTTT
j_gene: TRBJ2-1; abundance: few; v_gene: TRBV4-2; d_gene: NA; CDR3aa: CASSQDPRDFGADEQFF; CDR3nt: TGTGCCAGCAGCCAAGATCCCAGAGACTTTGGTGCCGATGAGCAGTTCTTC
j_gene: TRBJ2-7; abundance: NA; v_gene: TRBV24-1; d_gene: TRBD1; CDR3aa: CATSDFGTGGSYEQYF; CDR3nt: TGTGCCACCAGTGATTTCGGGACAGGGGGTTCCTACGAGCAGTACTTC
j_gene: TRBJ1-1; abundance: many; v_gene: TRBV20-1; d_gene: NA; CDR3aa: CSAPRGAYNTEAFF; CDR3nt: TGCAGTGCTCCCCGGGGGGCTTACAACACTGAAGCTTTCTTT
j_gene: TRBJ2-6; abundance: many; v_gene: TRBV5-1; d_gene: NA; CDR3aa: CASQAFFSGANVLTF; CDR3nt: TGCGCCTCTCAAGCGTTCTTCTCTGGGGCCAACGTCCTGACTTTC
j_gene: TRBJ2-7; abundance: NA; v_gene: TRBV24-1; d_gene: TRBD1; CDR3aa: CATSDAAGTGGLYKQYF; CDR3nt: TGTGCCACCAGTGACGCGGCCGGGACAGGGGGCTTGTACAAGCAGTACTTC
j_gene: TRBJ2-1; abundance: NA; v_gene: TRBV29-1; d_gene: NA; CDR3aa: CSADLRRDEQFF; CDR3nt: TGCAGCGCGGATCTGCGACGGGATGAGCAGTTCTTC
j_gene: TRBJ1-6; abundance: few; v_gene: TRBV3-1; d_gene: NA; CDR3aa: CASGQFYNSPLHF; CDR3nt: TGTGCCAGCGGACAGTTCTATAATTCACCCCTCCACTTT
j_gene: TRBJ1-5; abundance: few; v_gene: TRBV7-9; d_gene: NA; CDR3aa: CASTIGGGNQPQHF; CDR3nt: TGTGCCAGCACCATAGGCGGAGGCAATCAGCCCCAGCATTTT
j_gene: TRBJ2-1; abundance: few; v_gene: TRBV7-2; d_gene: TRBD2; CDR3aa: CASSNPGTRGYNEQFF; CDR3nt: TGTGCCAGCAGCAACCCCGGGACTAGAGGGTACAATGAGCAGTTCTTC
j_gene: TRBJ1-2; abundance: few; v_gene: TRBV24-1; d_gene: NA; CDR3aa: CATSDRQSGDYGYTF; CDR3nt: TGTGCCACCAGTGATCGACAGTCAGGAGACTATGGCTACACCTTC
j_gene: TRBJ2-5; abundance: few; v_gene: TRBV7-2; d_gene: NA; CDR3aa: CASSLRFSETQYF; CDR3nt: TGTGCCAGCAGCTTGCGTTTTTCAGAGACCCAGTACTTC
j_gene: TRBJ2-3; abundance: few; v_gene: TRBV27; d_gene: NA; CDR3aa: CASRNTPSTRSQYF; CDR3nt: TGTGCCAGCAGAAACACTCCTTCAACGAGGTCGCAGTATTTT
j_gene: TRBJ1-2; abundance: NA; v_gene: TRBV29-1; d_gene: NA; CDR3aa: CSVEPNPAAEFGYTF; CDR3nt: TGCAGCGTCGAACCCAACCCAGCAGCCGAGTTCGGCTACACCTTC
j_gene: TRBJ2-2; abundance: few; v_gene: TRBV5-1; d_gene: TRBD1; CDR3aa: CASGGTVNTGELFF; CDR3nt: TGCGCCAGCGGTGGGACAGTGAACACCGGGGAGCTGTTTTTT
j_gene: TRBJ1-5; abundance: NA; v_gene: TRBV29-1; d_gene: TRBD1; CDR3aa: CSAQGQGVGQPQHF; CDR3nt: TGCAGCGCCCAGGGACAGGGGGTAGGTCAGCCCCAGCATTTT
j_gene: TRBJ2-5; abundance: few; v_gene: TRBV5-1; d_gene: NA; CDR3aa: CASSLDRRQETQYF; CDR3nt: TGCGCCAGCAGCTTGGACAGACGCCAAGAGACCCAGTACTTC
j_gene: TRBJ1-2; abundance: NA; v_gene: TRBV6-2/TRBV6-3; d_gene: NA; CDR3aa: CASSPPGRSAYGYTF; CDR3nt: TGTGCCAGCAGTCCCCCGGGACGCTCGGCCTATGGCTACACCTTC
j_gene: TRBJ2-1; abundance: NA; v_gene: TRBV5-1; d_gene: TRBD2; CDR3aa: CASSPLAGSDLYNEQFF; CDR3nt: TGCGCCAGCAGCCCACTAGCGGGATCCGACCTGTACAATGAGCAGTTCTTC
j_gene: TRBJ1-5; abundance: NA; v_gene: TRBV28; d_gene: NA; CDR3aa: CASSAKPTQPQHF; CDR3nt: TGTGCCAGCAGTGCCAAGCCAACTCAGCCCCAGCATTTT
j_gene: TRBJ1-5; abundance: many; v_gene: TRBV6-5; d_gene: NA; CDR3aa: CASRPDRKSNQPQHF; CDR3nt: TGTGCCAGCAGACCCGACAGGAAGAGCAATCAGCCCCAGCATTTT
j_gene: TRBJ2-5; abundance: NA; v_gene: TRBV11-2; d_gene: TRBD1; CDR3aa: CASSFRDRGETQYF; CDR3nt: TGTGCCAGCAGCTTTCGAGACAGGGGTGAGACCCAGTACTTC
j_gene: TRBJ1-1; abundance: NA; v_gene: TRBV12-3/TRBV12-4; d_gene: NA; CDR3aa: CASSWEPGTIAFF; CDR3nt: TGTGCCAGCAGTTGGGAGCCCGGGACAATAGCTTTCTTT
j_gene: TRBJ1-2; abundance: NA; v_gene: TRBV5-1; d_gene: NA; CDR3aa: CAISPGPLVRGYTF; CDR3nt: TGCGCCATCTCCCCAGGTCCCCTTGTTCGTGGCTACACCTTC
j_gene: TRBJ1-3; abundance: many; v_gene: TRBV10-3; d_gene: NA; CDR3aa: CATVLGTGNTIYF; CDR3nt: TGTGCCACTGTCTTAGGCACTGGAAACACCATATATTTT
j_gene: TRBJ1-2; abundance: NA; v_gene: TRBV7-8; d_gene: NA; CDR3aa: CASSPGIANYGYTF; CDR3nt: TGTGCCAGCAGCCCTGGCATAGCTAACTATGGCTACACCTTC
j_gene: TRBJ1-1; abundance: few; v_gene: TRBV6-1; d_gene: NA; CDR3aa: CASSEYVARSNTEAFF; CDR3nt: TGTGCCAGCAGTGAATATGTGGCCAGGTCGAACACTGAAGCTTTCTTT
j_gene: TRBJ2-7; abundance: NA; v_gene: TRBV7-9; d_gene: NA; CDR3aa: CASSSTQGYEQYF; CDR3nt: TGTGCCAGCAGCTCCACCCAGGGTTACGAGCAGTACTTC
j_gene: TRBJ2-7; abundance: NA; v_gene: TRBV12-3/TRBV12-4; d_gene: NA; CDR3aa: CASSLFGLEQYF; CDR3nt: TGTGCCAGCAGTTTATTCGGCCTGGAGCAGTACTTC
j_gene: TRBJ2-5; abundance: NA; v_gene: TRBV7-2; d_gene: TRBD2; CDR3aa: CASSLLGGRETQYF; CDR3nt: TGTGCCAGCAGCCTCCTTGGCGGGAGGGAGACCCAGTACTTC
j_gene: TRBJ1-6; abundance: NA; v_gene: TRBV7-9; d_gene: TRBD1; CDR3aa: CASSLETGGTNSPLHF; CDR3nt: TGTGCCAGCAGCTTAGAGACAGGGGGCACTAATTCACCCCTCCACTTT
j_gene: TRBJ2-7; abundance: few; v_gene: TRBV7-9; d_gene: NA; CDR3aa: CASSFSVDEQYF; CDR3nt: TGTGCCAGCAGCTTCAGCGTCGATGAGCAGTACTTC